Shown below are 17 T cell receptor beta chains from a single sample sequenced in a study of T cell repertoires in cytomegalovirus infection. TCRdb reanalysed the reads using MiXCR and keeps one entry per CDR3 protein. The sample yields approximately 910,000 distinct CDR3 sequences, approximately 32% seen once. Their antigens are not known. Sample: cultured CD8+ T cells from PBMCs, taken from culture after CMV antigen stimulation. The receptors shown here come from a human donor in good health (CMV status not recorded). Some clones in this sample may be carry-over from other donors' samples.

The rearrangement links TRBV7-8 to TRBJ2-5, with TRBD1 identical over 11 bases. From germline, CDR1 is SGHVS and CDR2 FQNEAQ. V lost 1 base and J lost 1; bases outside the gene matches: 2. The CDR3 is 16 residues long. CDR3 in amino acids: CASSLVDRGLQETQYF. The CDR3 region has the DNA TGTGCCAGCAGCTTAGTGGACAGGGGGCTCCAAGAGACCCAGTACTTC.

The rearrangement uses TRBV2 and TRBJ2-1; D perhaps matches TRBD1 (6 bases). Per germline, CDR1 SNHLY and CDR2 FYNNEI. The CDR3 contains 10 residues. Trimming removed 8 bases from V and 10 bases from J, with 9 bases in between. The CDR3 sequence is CASLDREQFF. CDR3 sequence (DNA): TGTGCCAGCCTTGACAGGGAGCAGTTCTTC.

The chain joins TRBV27 to TRBJ2-5; D tentatively fits TRBD1 or TRBD2 (7 bases each). V was pared by 4 bases and J by 4 bases, with 16 bases between. Germline values: CDR1 MNHEY, CDR2 SMNVEV (reference sequence). The CDR3 covers 15 residues. In DNA, the CDR3 is TGTGCCAGCAGTTCCTGGCAGGGGGGGAGAGAGACCCAGTACTTC. This translates into CASSSWQGGRETQYF.

This sequence joins TRBV4-1 and TRBJ2-1; D remains unclear. The germline V and J ends were trimmed by 4 bases and 0 bases, with 13 bases remaining between them. Germline values: CDR1 MGHRA, CDR2 YSYEKL. This CDR3 spans 16 amino acids. The CDR3 here is CASSPPGPTSYNEQFF. The CDR3 coding sequence is TGCGCCAGCAGCCCCCCGGGCCCGACCTCCTACAATGAGCAGTTCTTC.

The table lists this clonotype with a few counts. The chain is built from TRBV15 and TRBJ2-2; D is uncertain. This CDR3 region has 17 residues. The ends were cut back, 2 bases at V and 5 bases at J, with 18 bases in the middle. Germline CDR1 reads LNHNV; CDR2 reads YYDKDF (reference sequence). The CDR3 sequence is CATSRRELKTDTGELFF. The CDR3, as DNA: TGTGCCACCAGCAGACGCGAACTGAAGACCGATACCGGGGAGCTGTTTTTT. The full variable domain, in which reference TRBV15 and TRBJ2-2 provide the parts outside the CDR3, is DAMVIQNPRYQVTQFGKPVTLSCSQTLNHNVMYWYQQKSSQAPKLLFHYYDKDFNNEADTPDNFQSRRPNTSFCFLDIRSPGLGDTAMYLCATSRRELKTDTGELFFGEGSRLTVL.

This clonotype occurred a few times. The chain joins TRBV15 to TRBJ1-5; TRBD1 matches at 8 bases. The CDR3 runs 16 residues. Germline CDR1 is LNHNV and CDR2 is YYDKDF (reference sequence). V gave up 3 bases and J gave up 2 bases; unmatched junction bases: 6. CDR3: CATSSDRGRGNQPQHF. The CDR3 region has the DNA TGTGCCACCAGCAGTGACAGGGGTCGTGGCAATCAGCCCCAGCATTTT.

This clonotype was picked up many times. V gene TRBV7-8 combines with J gene TRBJ1-1; D not resolved. The germline CDR1 and CDR2 sequences are SGHVS and FQNEAQ. Trimming took off 7 bases at V and 1 base at J, with 22 bases between the two ends. The CDR3 length is 17 residues. The CDR3 DNA is TGTGCCAGCATGCTGATAAACCCCAATTCTGGGAACACTGAAGCTTTCTTT. This codes for CASMLINPNSGNTEAFF.

The J gene is TRBJ1-1, the V gene TRBV5-6; perhaps TRBD1 as D (5 bases). This CDR3 is 14 amino acids long. Per germline, CDR1 SGHDT and CDR2 YYEEEE. Trimming pared 4 bases from V and 3 bases from J, leaving 13 bases between. The CDR3 DNA follows: TGTGCCAGCAGCCCCCGGGGCAGGTACACTGAAGCTTTCTTT. This translates into CASSPRGRYTEAFF. Based on the CDR3 plus reference TRBV5-6 and TRBJ1-1, the full variable domain is DAGVTQSPTHLIKTRGQQVTLRCSPKSGHDTVSWYQQALGQGPQFIFQYYEEEERQRGNFPDRFSGHQFPNYSSELNVNALLLGDSALYLCASSPRGRYTEAFFGQGTRLTVV.

Only a few counts were recorded for this clonotype. The rearrangement uses TRBV12-5 and TRBJ2-2; no clear D gene. V shed 0 bases and J shed 3 bases, with 11 bases lying between them. CDR1 is LGHNT, CDR2 FRNRAP, per germline. The CDR3 spans 16 residues. CDR3 DNA sequence: TGTGCTAGTGGTTTGGTACTGGGCGCTGACACCGGGGAGCTGTTTTTT. Translated: CASGLVLGADTGELFF.

The V gene is TRBV7-9, the J gene TRBJ2-2; the D is unclear. This CDR3 has 15 amino acids. The V gene's germline CDR1 is SEHNR and CDR2 FQNEAQ (reference sequence). The germline V and J ends were trimmed by 2 bases and 2 bases, with 9 bases remaining between them. The CDR3 is CASSLRVPNTGELFF. CDR3 bases: TGTGCCAGCAGCTTAAGGGTCCCCAACACCGGGGAGCTGTTTTTT.

This clonotype occurred a few times. This chain joins TRBV12-3 or TRBV12-4 and TRBJ2-5, with TRBD2 as a possible D gene (5 bases). The V and J ends lost 3 bases and 3 bases respectively, with 8 bases between them. The CDR3 is made up of 13 amino acids. The CDR3 region is CASSFSGKETQYF. The CDR3 DNA reads as TGTGCCAGCAGTTTTTCCGGGAAAGAGACCCAGTACTTC.

This chain uses TRBV7-9 with TRBJ1-2; D is ambiguous. V was clipped by 1 base and J by 4 bases, with 10 bases between them. The CDR3 length is 14 residues. CDR1 is SEHNR and CDR2 is FQNEAQ in the germline V gene (reference sequence). CDR3 DNA: TGTGCCAGCAGCTTAGATTATGGCCTCTATGGCTACACCTTC. Amino acid sequence: CASSLDYGLYGYTF.

The chain recombines TRBV6-1 with TRBJ1-5; TRBD1 is a possible D gene (5 bases). This CDR3 has 15 residues. Germline V gene sequence: CDR1 MNHNS, CDR2 SASEGT. Deletions cut 9 bases from V and 2 bases from J, with 17 bases between. CDR3 nucleotides: TGTGCCAGTTCAAAGGGGAGGGTAGGCAATCAGCCCCAGCATTTT. Translating it yields CASSKGRVGNQPQHF.

The CDR3 DNA follows: TGTGCCAGCAGCCTCGGGTCGGCTACAGATACGCAGTATTTT. Amino acids: CASSLGSATDTQYF. The genes are TRBV6-1 and TRBJ2-3; the D is unclear. From germline, CDR1 is MNHNS and CDR2 SASEGT. Between the trimmed V and J ends, which lost 6 bases and 3 bases, there was a span of 13 bases. CDR3 length equals 14 residues.

Only a few counts were recorded for this clonotype. This rearrangement joins TRBV4-3 to TRBJ2-2; unclear D gene. Germline V gene data show CDR1 as LGHNA and CDR2 as YSLEER. V shed 4 bases and J shed 0 bases, with 12 bases lying between them. The CDR3 is 16 amino acids. This chain's CDR3 is CASSPWLGTNTGELFF. The CDR3 region has the DNA TGCGCCAGCAGCCCGTGGTTGGGGACGAACACCGGGGAGCTGTTTTTT.

In its sample, this clonotype was seen a few times. The rearrangement links TRBV5-1 to TRBJ2-2; D gene unclear. V lost 2 bases, J lost 0 bases, and 11 bases lay in between. In germline, CDR1 is SGHRS, CDR2 YFSETQ. This CDR3 spans 16 amino acids. The CDR3 loop reads CASSFSGYTNTGELFF. The CDR3 DNA follows: TGCGCCAGCAGCTTCTCGGGCTATACGAACACCGGGGAGCTGTTTTTT.

This clonotype has only a few counts. The gene calls are TRBV4-2 and TRBJ1-2; D possibly corresponds to TRBD1 (5 bases). Germline V gene lookup returns CDR1 LGHNA and CDR2 YNFKEQ. Trimming stripped 3 bases from V and 6 bases from J, with 8 bases between. There are 12 residues in the CDR3. CDR3 residues: CASSHGADGYTF. The CDR3 DNA is TGTGCCAGCAGCCATGGGGCGGATGGCTACACCTTC.